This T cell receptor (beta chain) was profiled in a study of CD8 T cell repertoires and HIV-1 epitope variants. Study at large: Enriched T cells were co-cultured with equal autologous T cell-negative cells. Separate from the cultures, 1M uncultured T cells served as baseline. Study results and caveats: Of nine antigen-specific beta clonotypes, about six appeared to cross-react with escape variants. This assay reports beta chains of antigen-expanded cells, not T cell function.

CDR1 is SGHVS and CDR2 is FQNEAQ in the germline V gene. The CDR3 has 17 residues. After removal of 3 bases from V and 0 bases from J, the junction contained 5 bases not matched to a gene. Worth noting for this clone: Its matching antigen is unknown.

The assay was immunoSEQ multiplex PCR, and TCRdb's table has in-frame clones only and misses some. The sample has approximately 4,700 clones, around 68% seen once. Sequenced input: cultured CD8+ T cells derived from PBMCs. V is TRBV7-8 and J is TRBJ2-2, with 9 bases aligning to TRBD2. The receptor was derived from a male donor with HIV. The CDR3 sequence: CASSLPLAGSNTGELFF. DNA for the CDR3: TGTGCCAGCAGCTTGCCCCTAGCGGGGTCGAACACCGGGGAGCTGTTTTTT.